This TCR beta chain was found in a study of blood T cell repertoires in COVID-19. As for the study in general: Sample material is recorded as cDNA or gDNA derived from T cells, B-cell-depleted T cells, or PBMCs.

The CDR3 is made up of 12 amino acids. Germline V CDR1 and CDR2: SGHVS, FQNEAQ. Germline trimming cut 5 bases from V and 6 bases from J; bases unmatched to any gene: 3. Method: immunoSEQ multiplex PCR; TCRdb's copy keeps in-frame clones and lacks some. The sample has over 50,000 clones; 80% to 90% are singletons. Sequencing was done on a sample of PBMCs or T cells enriched from blood (not recorded which). The chain joins TRBV7-8 to TRBJ2-7, with 8 bases lining up with TRBD1. This clonotype originated in a woman aged 40 to 50 with acute COVID-19. CDR3 in DNA: TGTGCCAGCAGCACGACAGGGGTCGAGCAGTACTTC. Its protein product is CASSTTGVEQYF.